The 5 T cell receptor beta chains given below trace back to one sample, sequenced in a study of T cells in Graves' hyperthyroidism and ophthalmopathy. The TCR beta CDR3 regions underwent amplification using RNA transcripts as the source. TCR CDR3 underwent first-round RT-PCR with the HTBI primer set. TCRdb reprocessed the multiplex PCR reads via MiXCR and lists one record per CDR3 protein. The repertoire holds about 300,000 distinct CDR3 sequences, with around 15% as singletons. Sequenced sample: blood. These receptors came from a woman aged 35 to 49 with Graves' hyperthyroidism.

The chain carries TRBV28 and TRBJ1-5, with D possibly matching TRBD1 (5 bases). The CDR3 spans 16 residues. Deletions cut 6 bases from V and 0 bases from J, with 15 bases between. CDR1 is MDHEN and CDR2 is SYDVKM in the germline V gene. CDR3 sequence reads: CASRRDFKNSNQPQHF. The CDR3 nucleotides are TGTGCCAGCAGACGGGACTTCAAAAATAGCAATCAGCCCCAGCATTTT.

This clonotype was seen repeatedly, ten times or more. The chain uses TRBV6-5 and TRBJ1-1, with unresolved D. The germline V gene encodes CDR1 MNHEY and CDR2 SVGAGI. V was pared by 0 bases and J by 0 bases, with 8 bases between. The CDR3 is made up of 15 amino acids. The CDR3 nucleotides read TGTGCCAGCAGTTACTCGCCCAGAATGAACACTGAAGCTTTCTTT. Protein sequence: CASSYSPRMNTEAFF.

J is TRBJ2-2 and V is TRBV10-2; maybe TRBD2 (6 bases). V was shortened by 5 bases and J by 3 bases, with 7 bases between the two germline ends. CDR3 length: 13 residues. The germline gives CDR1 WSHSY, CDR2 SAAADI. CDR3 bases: TGCGCCAGCAGTCCTAGCGACACCGGGGAGCTGTTTTTT. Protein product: CASSPSDTGELFF.

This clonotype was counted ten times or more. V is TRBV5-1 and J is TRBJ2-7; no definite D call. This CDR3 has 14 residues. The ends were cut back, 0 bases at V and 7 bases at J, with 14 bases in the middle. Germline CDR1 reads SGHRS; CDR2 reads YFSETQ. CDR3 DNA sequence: TGCGCCAGCAGCTTGGGCAACGGTAACAGTGAGCAGTACTTC. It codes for CASSLGNGNSEQYF.

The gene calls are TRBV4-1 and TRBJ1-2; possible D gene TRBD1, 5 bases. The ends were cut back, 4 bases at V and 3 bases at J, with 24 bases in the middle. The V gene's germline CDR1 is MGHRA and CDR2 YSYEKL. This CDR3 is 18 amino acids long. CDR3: CASSPGQLFDSPDYGYTF. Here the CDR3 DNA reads TGCGCCAGCAGCCCCGGGCAGCTATTCGACAGCCCCGACTATGGCTACACCTTC.